The 30 T cell receptor beta chains in this list originate from one sample, sequenced in a study of T cell repertoires in cytomegalovirus infection. TCRdb independently ran MiXCR on the reads; one entry per CDR3 protein. The sample lists around 800,000 distinct CDR3 sequences, approximately 32% occurring once. The antigens for these receptors are not known. The source material was cultured CD8+ T cells from PBMCs, sampled from culture after CMV antigen stimulation. These receptors originate from a human donor in good health (CMV status not recorded). Some clones in this sample may be carry-over from other donors' samples.

The rearrangement links TRBV7-9 to TRBJ1-2; D gene unclear. This CDR3 is built from 13 residues. Germline CDR1 and CDR2: SEHNR and FQNEAQ (reference sequence). With 1 base removed from V and 2 bases from J, the gap between germline ends came to 5 bases. CDR3 in amino acids: CASSLESNYGYTF. The CDR3 DNA sequence: TGTGCCAGCAGCTTAGAATCCAACTATGGCTACACCTTC. Supplemented by reference TRBV7-9 and TRBJ1-2, the full variable domain reads DTGVSQNPRHKITKRGQNVTFRCDPISEHNRLYWYRQTLGQGPEFLTYFQNEAQLEKSRLLSDRFSAERPKGSFSTLEIQRTEQGDSAMYLCASSLESNYGYTFGSGTRLTVV.

This clonotype was observed a single time. The chain employs TRBV14 and TRBJ1-1, with unresolved D. The CDR3 is made up of 14 amino acids. Trimming removed 1 base at V and 4 bases at J, with 10 bases between. Germline loops: CDR1 SGHDN, CDR2 FVKESK. This chain's CDR3 is CASSQVTAITEAFF. The CDR3 nucleotides are TGTGCCAGCAGCCAAGTAACGGCTATCACTGAAGCTTTCTTT.

The DNA of the CDR3 is TGTGCTAGTGGACCGGGACAGGGGGCCGATGAGCAGTTCTTC. The encoded protein is CASGPGQGADEQFF. The chain joins TRBV12-5 to TRBJ2-1, with 12 bases fitting TRBD1. Germline V gives CDR1 LGHNT, CDR2 FRNRAP. Trimming took 6 bases from V and 8 from J; bases not matched to a gene: 5. The CDR3 length is 14 residues.

CDR3 sequence: CSAGPGTGNYGYTF. CDR3 nucleotides: TGCAGTGCAGGTCCCGGGACAGGGAACTATGGCTACACCTTC. The rearrangement uses TRBV20-1 and TRBJ1-2; TRBD1 aligns across 9 bases. This CDR3 spans 14 amino acids. V shed 6 bases and J 2 bases; nucleotides not matched to a gene: 7. Germline loops: CDR1 DFQATT, CDR2 SNEGSKA (reference sequence).

The rearrangement joins TRBV5-1 to TRBJ2-1; 7 bases match TRBD1. Per the germline V gene, CDR1 is SGHRS and CDR2 is YFSETQ. The CDR3 has 14 residues. V trimming: 5 bases; J trimming: 5 bases; junction bases outside the gene matches: 7. For the CDR3, the DNA is TGCGCCAGCAGTTTCCCACAGGGGAACAATGAGCAGTTCTTC. It translates to CASSFPQGNNEQFF.

This clonotype was seen a handful of times. V gene TRBV5-1 combines with J gene TRBJ1-2; TRBD1 might be the D (6 bases). Deletions cut 5 bases from V and 7 bases from J, with 18 bases between. Germline V lookup: CDR1 SGHRS, CDR2 YFSETQ. The CDR3 totals 14 residues. The CDR3 reads CASRNPGGSGGYTF. In DNA, the CDR3 is TGCGCCAGCAGGAATCCCGGGGGCTCGGGTGGCTACACCTTC.

The J gene is TRBJ2-1, the V gene TRBV20-1; D is unresolved. The CDR3 contains 12 residues. The germline V gene has CDR1 DFQATT and CDR2 SNEGSKA (reference sequence). In nucleotides, the CDR3 is TGCAGCGCTCCTCCCCGGTATCGGGAGCAGTTCTTC. It yields the protein CSAPPRYREQFF.

This clonotype has more than one count but fewer than ten. The chain combines TRBV2 with TRBJ2-3, with 8 bases that match TRBD2. CDR1 is SNHLY, CDR2 FYNNEI, per germline. This CDR3 has 15 residues. Trimming cost V 8 bases and J 4 bases; bases outside gene matches: 11. CDR3 loop: CASVFRGGQADTQYF. The CDR3 DNA sequence: TGTGCCAGCGTCTTTCGGGGGGGCCAGGCAGATACGCAGTATTTT.

This rearrangement joins TRBV5-4 to TRBJ2-3; D could derive from TRBD1 or TRBD2 (6 bases each). This CDR3 is 16 amino acids long. CDR1 SGHNT and CDR2 YYREEE come from the germline V gene (reference sequence). The ends were cut back, 7 bases at V and 0 bases at J, with 18 bases in the middle. CDR3 sequence: CASPSLGGGSTDTQYF. The CDR3 coding sequence is TGTGCCAGCCCCAGCTTAGGAGGGGGGAGCACAGATACGCAGTATTTT.

This sequence joins TRBV6-1 and TRBJ1-6; perhaps TRBD1 as D (5 bases). V was cut by 2 bases and J by 0 bases, with 11 bases left in between. This CDR3 is built from 17 residues. Per the germline V gene, CDR1 is MNHNS and CDR2 is SASEGT. The CDR3 sequence is CASSERWGSSYNSPLHF. In DNA form, the CDR3 reads TGTGCCAGCAGTGAACGGTGGGGGAGCTCCTATAATTCACCCCTCCACTTT.

The chain links TRBV7-8 to TRBJ1-1; weak D call: TRBD1 (5 bases). Germline V CDR1 and CDR2: SGHVS, FQNEAQ. V lost 5 bases to trimming and J lost 7 bases, with 14 bases between them. The CDR3 is 13 amino acids. The CDR3: CASSHTRGVEAFF. The CDR3 DNA reads TGTGCCAGCAGCCATACTAGGGGCGTTGAAGCTTTCTTT. The full variable domain, rest sourced from reference TRBV7-8 and TRBJ1-1, is GAGVSQSPRYKVAKRGQDVALRCDPISGHVSLFWYQQALGQGPEFLTYFQNEAQLDKSGLPSDRFFAERPEGSVSTLKIQRTQQEDSAVYLCASSHTRGVEAFFGQGTRLTVV.

Of note for this clonotype: A read error is possible here, since a much larger clone lies one base away. This chain uses TRBV7-6 with TRBJ1-2, with 11 bases aligning to TRBD1. Germline CDR1 and CDR2: SGHVS and FNYEAQ. V trimming: 5 bases; J trimming: 3 bases; junction bases outside the gene matches: 14. The CDR3 covers 18 residues. Here the CDR3 reads CASSRCLGQGVGDYGYTF. The CDR3 bases are TGTGCCAGCAGCAGATGCCTGGGACAGGGGGTTGGTGACTATGGCTACACCTTC.

Turning to this clonotype: No conserved phenylalanine or tryptophan is present at the end of the CDR3, so a read error is the likely explanation. This rearrangement joins TRBV27 to TRBJ2-5; 9 bases map to TRBD1. The CDR3 has 15 residues. Germline V gives CDR1 MNHEY, CDR2 SMNVEV (reference sequence). V lost 4 bases to trimming and J lost 7 bases; unmatched junction nucleotides: 10. CDR3 DNA sequence: TGTGCCAGCAGTTCCATGGGGACAGGGTGGGCGACCCAGTACCTC. This gives the protein CASSSMGTGWATQYL.

The CDR3 loop is CATSRELGQSTNEKLFF. The CDR3 bases are TGTGCCACCAGCAGAGAACTGGGCCAGTCAACTAATGAAAAACTGTTTTTT. The J gene is TRBJ1-4, the V gene TRBV15; D remains ambiguous. Trimming pared 0 bases from V and 0 bases from J, leaving 11 bases between. The CDR3 extends over 17 amino acids. The germline V gene encodes CDR1 LNHNV and CDR2 YYDKDF (reference sequence). The full variable domain, its missing parts supplied by reference TRBV15 and TRBJ1-4, is DAMVIQNPRYQVTQFGKPVTLSCSQTLNHNVMYWYQQKSSQAPKLLFHYYDKDFNNEADTPDNFQSRRPNTSFCFLDIRSPGLGDTAMYLCATSRELGQSTNEKLFFGSGTQLSVL.

This clonotype was detected many times. The chain joins TRBV4-1 to TRBJ2-6, with D unclear. The CDR3 is 19 amino acids. Between the trimmed V and J ends, which lost 3 bases and 0 bases, there was a span of 18 bases. CDR1 MGHRA and CDR2 YSYEKL come from the germline V gene. The CDR3 region is CASSHRTTPTGSGANVLTF. The CDR3 nucleotides read TGCGCCAGCAGCCACCGAACGACTCCGACCGGCTCTGGGGCCAACGTCCTGACTTTC.

This clonotype was seen a handful of times. V is TRBV10-3 and J is TRBJ2-7, with a possible D match to TRBD2 (5 bases). This CDR3 has 13 residues. CDR1 and CDR2 from the germline V gene are ENHRY and SYGVKD. V shed 8 bases and J shed 1 base, with 12 bases lying between them. The CDR3 DNA reads as TGTGCCATCCTAGCTAGCCGGTCCTACGAGCAGTACTTC. Protein sequence: CAILASRSYEQYF.

At least ten counts were recorded for this clonotype. V usage is TRBV12-3 or TRBV12-4 and J usage is TRBJ1-4; no clear D gene. V was pared by 7 bases and J by 8 bases, with 14 bases between. The CDR3 is 13 amino acids. DNA for the CDR3: TGTGCCAGCACCCTGAAGGGTTGGGAAAAACTGTTTTTT. Its protein is CASTLKGWEKLFF.

There are a few counts of this clonotype. The chain carries TRBV20-1 and TRBJ2-7, with D hard to call. V was shortened by 4 bases and J by 2 bases, with 12 bases between the two germline ends. Germline CDR1 reads DFQATT; CDR2 reads SNEGSKA (reference sequence). The CDR3 is made up of 13 amino acids. The CDR3 coding sequence is TGCAGTGCTAACACAAGAAATACCTACGAGCAGTACTTC. It encodes CSANTRNTYEQYF.

The rearrangement links TRBV6-6 to TRBJ2-2, with 8 nucleotides matching TRBD1. The CDR3 is 15 amino acids. V shed 2 bases and J 6 bases; nucleotides not matched to a gene: 5. In germline, CDR1 is MNHNY, CDR2 SVGAGI (reference sequence). The CDR3: CASSYRTGSAGELFF. CDR3 sequence (DNA): TGTGCCAGCAGTTACCGGACAGGGTCGGCCGGGGAGCTGTTTTTT.

The chain uses TRBV2 and TRBJ2-1; maybe TRBD1 (7 bases). In germline, CDR1 is SNHLY, CDR2 FYNNEI. V dropped 4 bases and J dropped 6 bases, with 19 bases sitting between them. The CDR3 consists of 16 residues. CDR3 sequence: CASSATRDSSLNEQFF. The CDR3 coding sequence is TGTGCCAGCAGTGCGACTAGGGACAGCTCACTCAATGAGCAGTTCTTC.

The rearrangement joins TRBV4-1 to TRBJ2-7; no reliable D call. The germline V gene has CDR1 MGHRA and CDR2 YSYEKL. The CDR3 consists of 15 residues. V was pared by 1 base and J by 1 base, with 11 bases between. CDR3 protein: CASSQVIRGSYEQYF. CDR3 DNA sequence: TGCGCCAGCAGCCAAGTAATCCGCGGATCCTACGAGCAGTACTTC.

This clonotype was recorded a few times. The chain links TRBV5-4 to TRBJ1-1; tentatively, D is TRBD1 (5 bases). Germline V gene data show CDR1 as SGHNT and CDR2 as YYREEE (reference sequence). CDR3 size: 13 residues. This chain's CDR3 is CAIRRGASTEAFF. The CDR3 DNA sequence: TGTGCGATCCGCCGGGGCGCGAGCACTGAAGCTTTCTTT.

As regards this clonotype: Possible read error: a much larger clone is one base away. V and J are TRBV7-8 and TRBJ2-7, with unresolved D. The CDR3 runs to 11 residues. Per germline, CDR1 SGHVS and CDR2 FQNEAQ. V shed 11 bases and J shed 4 bases, with 12 bases lying between them. CDR3 sequence reads: CAGTENYEQYF. The CDR3 nucleotides are TGTGCCGGCACCGAGAATTACGAGCAGTACTTC.

The V and J genes are TRBV5-6 and TRBJ1-1; TRBD1 might be the D (6 bases). The CDR3 sequence is 14 residues long. Germline V lookup: CDR1 SGHDT, CDR2 YYEEEE. V was cut by 0 bases and J by 10 bases, with 16 bases left in between. In nucleotides, the CDR3 is TGTGCCAGCAGCTTGGGTGGCAGGGGAATAGCAGCTTTCTTT. This translates into CASSLGGRGIAAFF.

The chain couples TRBV24-1 to TRBJ2-3; 9 bases line up with TRBD1. The V segment lost 9 bases and the J segment 2 bases; nucleotides outside the gene matches: 5. This CDR3 is 14 amino acids long. Per germline, CDR1 KGHDR and CDR2 SFDVKD. The CDR3 loop reads CATGRDRDTDTQYF. The DNA of the CDR3 is TGTGCCACCGGCCGGGACAGGGACACAGATACGCAGTATTTT.

This clonotype was picked up one time. The chain uses TRBV7-9 and TRBJ1-6; D gene uncertain. Germline CDR1 reads SEHNR; CDR2 reads FQNEAQ (reference sequence). The CDR3 contains 11 residues. The V gene lost 5 bases and the J gene lost 12 bases, with 8 bases spanning the gap. The CDR3 reads CASSASGPLHF. The CDR3 nucleotides are TGTGCCAGCAGCGCGAGTGGACCCCTCCACTTT.

The V and J genes are TRBV10-2 and TRBJ2-7; D unresolved. The V gene's germline CDR1 is WSHSY and CDR2 SAAADI. Trimming left V 3 bases short and J 0 bases short, with 12 bases between. CDR3 length: 15 residues. In nucleotides, the CDR3 is TGCGCCAGCAGTGACGGGCAGCTCGCCTCCTACGAGCAGTACTTC. Amino acids: CASSDGQLASYEQYF.

This chain uses TRBV7-8 with TRBJ2-1; D is possibly TRBD1 (6 bases). This CDR3 spans 12 amino acids. The V and J ends lost 5 bases and 6 bases respectively, with 8 bases between them. Germline assignment: CDR1 SGHVS and CDR2 FQNEAQ. CDR3 residues: CASSRQANEQFF. CDR3 DNA sequence: TGTGCCAGCAGCAGACAGGCCAATGAGCAGTTCTTC.

This clonotype occurred many times. This chain joins TRBV4-2 and TRBJ2-3; TRBD2 matches at 9 bases. The CDR3 is 16 amino acids. With 1 base clipped from V and 6 bases from J, the junction kept 8 bases outside the gene matches. Germline CDR1 and CDR2: LGHNA and YNFKEQ. The CDR3 DNA is TGTGCCAGCAGCCAAGGGGCGGGGGGGCCGGTGGATACGCAGTATTTT. Encoded protein: CASSQGAGGPVDTQYF.

This clonotype was observed at least ten times. The gene calls are TRBV7-2 and TRBJ1-1, with TRBD1 matching 8 bases. Germline loops: CDR1 SGHTA, CDR2 FQGNSA. The CDR3 contains 17 residues. V shed 1 base and J 1 base; nucleotides not matched to a gene: 8. This CDR3 reads CASSLVWQGAENTEAFF. DNA of the CDR3: TGTGCCAGCAGCTTAGTCTGGCAGGGGGCAGAGAACACTGAAGCTTTCTTT.